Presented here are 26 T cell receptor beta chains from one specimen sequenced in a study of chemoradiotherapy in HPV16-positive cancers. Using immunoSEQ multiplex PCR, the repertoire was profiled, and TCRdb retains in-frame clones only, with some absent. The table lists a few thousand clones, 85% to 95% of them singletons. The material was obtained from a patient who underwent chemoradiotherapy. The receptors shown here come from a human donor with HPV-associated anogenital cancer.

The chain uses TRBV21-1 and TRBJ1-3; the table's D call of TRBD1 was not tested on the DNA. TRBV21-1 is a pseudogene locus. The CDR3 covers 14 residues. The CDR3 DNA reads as TGTGCCACCCCACAGCTAAGCTCTGGAAACACCATATATTTT. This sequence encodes CATPQLSSGNTIYF.

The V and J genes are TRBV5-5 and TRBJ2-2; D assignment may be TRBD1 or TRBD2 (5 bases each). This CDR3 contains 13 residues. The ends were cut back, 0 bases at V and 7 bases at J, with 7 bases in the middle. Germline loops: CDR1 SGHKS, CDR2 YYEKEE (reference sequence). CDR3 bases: TGTGCCAGCAGCTTGGGGGGGAGCGGGGAGCTGTTTTTT. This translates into CASSLGGSGELFF.

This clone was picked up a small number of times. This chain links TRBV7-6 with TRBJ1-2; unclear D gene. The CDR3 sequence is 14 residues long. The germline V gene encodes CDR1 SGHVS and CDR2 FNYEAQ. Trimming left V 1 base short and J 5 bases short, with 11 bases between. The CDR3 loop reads CASSLELTGYGYTF. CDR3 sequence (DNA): TGTGCCAGCAGCTTAGAACTAACCGGTTATGGCTACACCTTC.

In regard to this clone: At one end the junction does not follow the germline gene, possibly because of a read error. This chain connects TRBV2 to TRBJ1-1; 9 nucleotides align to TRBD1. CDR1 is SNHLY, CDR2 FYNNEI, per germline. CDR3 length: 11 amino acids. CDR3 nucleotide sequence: TGTGCCAGCAGTGACTGGGACAGGGAGGTCTTT. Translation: CASSDWDREVF.

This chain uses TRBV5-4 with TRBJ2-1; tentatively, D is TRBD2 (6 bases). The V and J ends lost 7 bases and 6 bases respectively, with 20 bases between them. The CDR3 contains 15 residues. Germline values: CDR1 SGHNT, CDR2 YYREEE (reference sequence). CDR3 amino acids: CASSTSQGGGNEQFF. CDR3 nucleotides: TGTGCCAGCTCTACGAGTCAGGGAGGAGGCAATGAGCAGTTCTTC.

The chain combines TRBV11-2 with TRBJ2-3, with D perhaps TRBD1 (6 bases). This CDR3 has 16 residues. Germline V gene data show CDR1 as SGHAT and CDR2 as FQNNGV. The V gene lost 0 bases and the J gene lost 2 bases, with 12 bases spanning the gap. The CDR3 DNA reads TGTGCCAGCAGCTTAGAAATAGTGGGGGCCACAGATACGCAGTATTTT. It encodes CASSLEIVGATDTQYF.

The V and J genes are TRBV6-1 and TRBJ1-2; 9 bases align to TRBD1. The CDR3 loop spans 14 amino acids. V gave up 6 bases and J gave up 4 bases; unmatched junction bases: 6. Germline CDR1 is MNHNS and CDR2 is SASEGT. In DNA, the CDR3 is TGTGCCAGCAGGGAGGGACAGGGTACCTATGGCTACACCTTC. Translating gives CASREGQGTYGYTF.

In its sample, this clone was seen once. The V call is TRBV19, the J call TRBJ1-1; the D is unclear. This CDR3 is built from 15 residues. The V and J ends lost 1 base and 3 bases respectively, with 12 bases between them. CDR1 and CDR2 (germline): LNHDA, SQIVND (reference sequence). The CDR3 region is CASSIGGTRDTEAFF. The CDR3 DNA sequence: TGTGCCAGTAGTATAGGCGGTACAAGGGACACTGAAGCTTTCTTT. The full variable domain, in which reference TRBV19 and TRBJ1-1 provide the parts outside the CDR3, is DGGITQSPKYLFRKEGQNVTLSCEQNLNHDAMYWYRQDPGQGLRLIYYSQIVNDFQKGDIAEGYSVSREKKESFPLTVTSAQKNPTAFYLCASSIGGTRDTEAFFGQGTRLTVV.

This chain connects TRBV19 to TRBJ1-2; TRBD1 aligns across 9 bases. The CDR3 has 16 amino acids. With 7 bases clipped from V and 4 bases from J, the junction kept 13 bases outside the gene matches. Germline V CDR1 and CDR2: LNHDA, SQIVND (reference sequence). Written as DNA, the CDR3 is TGTGCCAGTACTGCCGGGACAGGGTTTTCTGCCTATGGCTACACCTTC. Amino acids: CASTAGTGFSAYGYTF.

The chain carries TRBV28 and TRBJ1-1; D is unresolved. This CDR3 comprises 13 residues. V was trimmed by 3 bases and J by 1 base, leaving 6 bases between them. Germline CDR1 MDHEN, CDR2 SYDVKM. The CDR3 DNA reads TGTGCCAGCAGTTTTAGTGCGAACACTGAAGCTTTCTTT. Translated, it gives CASSFSANTEAFF. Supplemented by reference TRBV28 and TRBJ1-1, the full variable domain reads DVKVTQSSRYLVKRTGEKVFLECVQDMDHENMFWYRQDPGLGLRLIYFSYDVKMKEKGDIPEGYSVSREKKERFSLILESASTNQTSMYLCASSFSANTEAFFGQGTRLTVV.

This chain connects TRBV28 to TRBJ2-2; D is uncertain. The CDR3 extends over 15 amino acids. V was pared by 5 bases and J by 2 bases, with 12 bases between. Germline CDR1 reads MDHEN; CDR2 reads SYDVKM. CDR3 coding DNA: TGTGCCAGCAGTACTACACGGCGAAACACCGGGGAGCTGTTTTTT. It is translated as CASSTTRRNTGELFF.

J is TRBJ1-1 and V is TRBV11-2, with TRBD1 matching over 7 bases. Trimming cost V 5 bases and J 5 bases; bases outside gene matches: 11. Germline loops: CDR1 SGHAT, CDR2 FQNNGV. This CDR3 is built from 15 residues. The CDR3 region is CASSESQGGRTEAFF. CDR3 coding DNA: TGTGCCAGCAGCGAATCCCAGGGGGGTAGGACTGAAGCTTTCTTT.

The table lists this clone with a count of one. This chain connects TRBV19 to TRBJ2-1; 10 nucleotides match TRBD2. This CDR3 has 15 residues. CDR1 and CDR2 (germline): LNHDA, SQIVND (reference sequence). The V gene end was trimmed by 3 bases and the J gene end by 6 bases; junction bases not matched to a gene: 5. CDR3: CASSMLAGDANEQFF. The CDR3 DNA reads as TGTGCCAGTAGTATGCTAGCGGGGGACGCCAATGAGCAGTTCTTC.

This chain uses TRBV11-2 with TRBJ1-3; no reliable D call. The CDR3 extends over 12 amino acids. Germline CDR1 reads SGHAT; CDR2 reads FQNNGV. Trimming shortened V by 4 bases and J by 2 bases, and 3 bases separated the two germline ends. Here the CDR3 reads CASSSAGNTIYF. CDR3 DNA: TGTGCCAGCAGCTCAGCTGGAAACACCATATATTTT.

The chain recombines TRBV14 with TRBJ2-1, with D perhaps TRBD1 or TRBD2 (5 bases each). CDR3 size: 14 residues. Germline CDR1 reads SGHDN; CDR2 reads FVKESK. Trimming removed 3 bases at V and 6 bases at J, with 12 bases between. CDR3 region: CASSQWGGGNEQFF. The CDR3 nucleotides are TGTGCCAGCAGCCAGTGGGGTGGGGGCAATGAGCAGTTCTTC.

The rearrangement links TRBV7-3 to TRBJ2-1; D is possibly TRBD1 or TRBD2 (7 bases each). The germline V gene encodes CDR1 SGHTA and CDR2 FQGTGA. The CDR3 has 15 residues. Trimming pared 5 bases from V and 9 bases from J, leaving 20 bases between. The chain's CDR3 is CASSQQGGGWGEQFF. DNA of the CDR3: TGTGCCAGCAGCCAGCAGGGGGGAGGGTGGGGTGAGCAGTTCTTC.

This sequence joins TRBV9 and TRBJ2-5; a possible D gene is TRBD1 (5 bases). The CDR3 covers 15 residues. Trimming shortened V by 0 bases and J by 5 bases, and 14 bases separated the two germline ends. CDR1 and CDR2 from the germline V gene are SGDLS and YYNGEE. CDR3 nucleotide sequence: TGTGCCAGCAGCGTAGCAGGGAACCCCACGGAGACCCAGTACTTC. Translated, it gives CASSVAGNPTETQYF.

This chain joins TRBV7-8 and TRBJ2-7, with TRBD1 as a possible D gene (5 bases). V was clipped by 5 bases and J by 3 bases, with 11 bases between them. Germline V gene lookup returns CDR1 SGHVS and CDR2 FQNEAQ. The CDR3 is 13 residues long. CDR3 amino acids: CASSRQKDYEQYF. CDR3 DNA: TGTGCCAGCAGCCGACAGAAAGACTACGAGCAGTACTTC.

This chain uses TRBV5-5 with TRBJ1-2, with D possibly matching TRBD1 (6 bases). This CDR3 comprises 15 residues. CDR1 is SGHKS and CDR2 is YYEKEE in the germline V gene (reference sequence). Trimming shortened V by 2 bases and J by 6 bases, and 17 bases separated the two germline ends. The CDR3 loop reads CASSLDQGRIDGYTF. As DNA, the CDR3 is TGTGCCAGCAGCTTAGATCAGGGGCGGATTGATGGCTACACCTTC. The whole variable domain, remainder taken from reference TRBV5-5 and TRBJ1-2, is DAGVTQSPTHLIKTRGQQVTLRCSPISGHKSVSWYQQVLGQGPQFIFQYYEKEERGRGNFPDRFSARQFPNYSSELNVNALLLGDSALYLCASSLDQGRIDGYTFGSGTRLTVV.

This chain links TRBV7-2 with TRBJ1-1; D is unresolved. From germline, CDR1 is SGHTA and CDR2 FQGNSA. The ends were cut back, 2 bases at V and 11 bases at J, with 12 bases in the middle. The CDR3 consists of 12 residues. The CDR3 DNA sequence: TGTGCCAGCAGCTTATTTGGAACAATCGCTTTCTTT. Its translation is CASSLFGTIAFF.

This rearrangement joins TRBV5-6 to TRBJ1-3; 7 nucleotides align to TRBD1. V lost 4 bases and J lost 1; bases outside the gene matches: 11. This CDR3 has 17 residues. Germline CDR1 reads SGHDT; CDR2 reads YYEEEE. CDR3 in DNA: TGTGCCAGCAGCATAGAACAGGGGCTCTTATCTGGAAACACCATATATTTT. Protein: CASSIEQGLLSGNTIYF.

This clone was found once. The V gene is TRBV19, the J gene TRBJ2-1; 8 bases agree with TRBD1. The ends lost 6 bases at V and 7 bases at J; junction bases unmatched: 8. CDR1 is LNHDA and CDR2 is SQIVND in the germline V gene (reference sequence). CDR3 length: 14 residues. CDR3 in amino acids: CASRLDRGGNEQFF. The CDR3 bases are TGTGCCAGTAGACTTGACAGGGGTGGGAATGAGCAGTTCTTC.

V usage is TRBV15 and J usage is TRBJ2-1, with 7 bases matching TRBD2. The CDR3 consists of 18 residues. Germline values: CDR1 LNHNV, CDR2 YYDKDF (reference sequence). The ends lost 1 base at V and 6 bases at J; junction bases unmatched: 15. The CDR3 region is CATSRVGESERDLNEQFF. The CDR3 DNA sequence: TGTGCCACCAGCAGAGTCGGAGAATCTGAGCGGGACCTCAATGAGCAGTTCTTC.

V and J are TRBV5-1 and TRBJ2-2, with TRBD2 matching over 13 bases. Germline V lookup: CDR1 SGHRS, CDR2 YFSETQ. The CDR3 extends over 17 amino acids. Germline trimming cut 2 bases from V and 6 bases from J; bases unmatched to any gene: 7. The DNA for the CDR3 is TGCGCCAGCAGCTTAGCGACTAGCGGGGGGTATTCCGGGGAGCTGTTTTTT. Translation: CASSLATSGGYSGELFF.

In DNA, the CDR3 is TGTGCCAGCAGCTCGGGACAGGGGTTTTACAATGAGCAGTTCTTC. Its translation: CASSSGQGFYNEQFF. V usage is TRBV7-2 and J usage is TRBJ2-1; TRBD1 agrees at 10 bases. The trim removed 4 bases at V and 4 bases at J, leaving 4 bases unmatched. Germline V gene lookup returns CDR1 SGHTA and CDR2 FQGNSA. This CDR3 contains 15 residues.

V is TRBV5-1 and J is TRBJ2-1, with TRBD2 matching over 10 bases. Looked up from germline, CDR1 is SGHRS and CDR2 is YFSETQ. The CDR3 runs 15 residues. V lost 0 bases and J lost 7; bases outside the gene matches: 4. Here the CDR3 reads CASSLGASGGNEQFF. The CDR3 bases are TGCGCCAGCAGCTTGGGCGCTAGCGGGGGTAATGAGCAGTTCTTC.